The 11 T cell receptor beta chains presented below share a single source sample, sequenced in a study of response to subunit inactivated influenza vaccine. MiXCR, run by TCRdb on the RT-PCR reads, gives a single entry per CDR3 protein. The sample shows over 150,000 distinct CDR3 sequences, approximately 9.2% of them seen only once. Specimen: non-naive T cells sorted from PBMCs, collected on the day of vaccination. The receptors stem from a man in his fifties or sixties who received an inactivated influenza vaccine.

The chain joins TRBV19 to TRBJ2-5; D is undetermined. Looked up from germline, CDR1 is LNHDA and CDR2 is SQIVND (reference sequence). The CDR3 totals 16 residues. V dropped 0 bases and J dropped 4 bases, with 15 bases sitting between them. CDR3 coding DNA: TGTGCCAGTAGTATAGACCATGCCCGGCGCGTAGAGACCCAGTACTTC. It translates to CASSIDHARRVETQYF.

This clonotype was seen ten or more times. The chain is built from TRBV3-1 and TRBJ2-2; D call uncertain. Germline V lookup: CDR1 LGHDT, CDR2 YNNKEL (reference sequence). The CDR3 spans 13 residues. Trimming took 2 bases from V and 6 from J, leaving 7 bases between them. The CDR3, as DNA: TGTGCCAGCAGCCAATTGAGTTCCGGGGAGCTGTTTTTT. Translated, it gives CASSQLSSGELFF.

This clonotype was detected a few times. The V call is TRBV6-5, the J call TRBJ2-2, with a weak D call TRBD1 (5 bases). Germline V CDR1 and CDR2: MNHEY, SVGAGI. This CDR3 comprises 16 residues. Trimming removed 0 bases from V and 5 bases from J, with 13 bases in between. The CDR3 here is CASSYSSPGRTGELFF. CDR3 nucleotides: TGTGCCAGCAGTTACTCGAGTCCAGGGCGAACCGGGGAGCTGTTTTTT.

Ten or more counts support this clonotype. In DNA, the CDR3 is TGTGCCATCAGTGATACTAGCGGGGTTTACAATGAGCAGTTCTTC. This codes for CAISDTSGVYNEQFF. The J gene is TRBJ2-1, the V gene TRBV10-3; 10 positions agree with TRBD2. Germline-derived CDR1 and CDR2 are ENHRY and SYGVKD. The V gene end was trimmed by 3 bases and the J gene end by 4 bases; junction bases not matched to a gene: 3. CDR3 length equals 15 residues.

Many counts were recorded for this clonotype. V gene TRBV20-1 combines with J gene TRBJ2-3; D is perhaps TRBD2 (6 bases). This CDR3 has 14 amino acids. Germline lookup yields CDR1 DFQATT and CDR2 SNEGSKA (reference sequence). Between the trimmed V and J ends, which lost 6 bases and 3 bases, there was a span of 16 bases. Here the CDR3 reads CSAPGWSGTDTQYF. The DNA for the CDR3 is TGCAGTGCCCCCGGCTGGAGCGGGACAGATACGCAGTATTTT.

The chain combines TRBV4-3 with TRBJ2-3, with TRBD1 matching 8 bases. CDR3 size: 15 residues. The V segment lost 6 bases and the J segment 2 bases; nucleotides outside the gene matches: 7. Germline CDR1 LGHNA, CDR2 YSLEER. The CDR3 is CASSNGQGFTDTQYF. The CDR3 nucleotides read TGCGCCAGCAGTAATGGACAGGGCTTCACAGATACGCAGTATTTT.

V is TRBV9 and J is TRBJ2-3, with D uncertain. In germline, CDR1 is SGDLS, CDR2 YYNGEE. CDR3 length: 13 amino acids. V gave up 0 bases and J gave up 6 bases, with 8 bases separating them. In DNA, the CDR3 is TGTGCCAGCAGCGTAGAATTTACCGATACGCAGTATTTT. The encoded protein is CASSVEFTDTQYF.

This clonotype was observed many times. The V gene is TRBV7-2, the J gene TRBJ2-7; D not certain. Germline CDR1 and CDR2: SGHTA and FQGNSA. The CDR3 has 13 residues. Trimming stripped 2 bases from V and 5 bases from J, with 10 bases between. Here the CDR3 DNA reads TGTGCCAGCAGCTTAACAGATTTCCACGAGCAGTACTTC. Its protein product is CASSLTDFHEQYF.

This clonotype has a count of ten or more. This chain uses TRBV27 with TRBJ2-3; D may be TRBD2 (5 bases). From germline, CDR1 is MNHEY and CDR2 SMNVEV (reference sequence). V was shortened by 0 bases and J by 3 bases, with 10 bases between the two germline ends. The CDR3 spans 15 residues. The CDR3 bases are TGTGCCAGCAGTTTATCGACGGGAAGGACAGATACGCAGTATTTT. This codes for CASSLSTGRTDTQYF.

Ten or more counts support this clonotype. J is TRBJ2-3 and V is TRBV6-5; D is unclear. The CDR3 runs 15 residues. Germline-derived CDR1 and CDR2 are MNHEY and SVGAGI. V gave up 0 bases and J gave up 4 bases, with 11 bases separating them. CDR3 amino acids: CASSYSRQRADTQYF. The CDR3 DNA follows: TGTGCCAGCAGTTACTCGAGGCAGAGAGCAGATACGCAGTATTTT.

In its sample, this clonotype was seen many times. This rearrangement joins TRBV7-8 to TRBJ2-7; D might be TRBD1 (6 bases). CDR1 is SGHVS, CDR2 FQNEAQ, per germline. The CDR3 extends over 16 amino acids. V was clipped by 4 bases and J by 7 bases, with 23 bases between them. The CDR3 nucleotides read TGTGCCAGCAGCTCAAGACAGGCCCTGGGGTCGGGGGAGCAGTACTTC. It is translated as CASSSRQALGSGEQYF.